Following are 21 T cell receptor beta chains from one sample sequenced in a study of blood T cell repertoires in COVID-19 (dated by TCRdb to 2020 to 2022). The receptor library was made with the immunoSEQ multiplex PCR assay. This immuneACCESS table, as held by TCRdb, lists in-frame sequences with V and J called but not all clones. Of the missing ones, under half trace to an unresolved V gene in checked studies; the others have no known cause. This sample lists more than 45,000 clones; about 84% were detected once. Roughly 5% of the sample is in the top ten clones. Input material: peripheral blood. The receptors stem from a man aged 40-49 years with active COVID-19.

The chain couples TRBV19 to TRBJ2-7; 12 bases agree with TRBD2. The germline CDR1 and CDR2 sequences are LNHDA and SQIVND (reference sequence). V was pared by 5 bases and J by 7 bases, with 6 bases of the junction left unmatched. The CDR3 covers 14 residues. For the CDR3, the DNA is TGTGCCAGTAGTCGACTAGCGGGAGCCCGGGAGCAGTACTTC. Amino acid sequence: CASSRLAGAREQYF.

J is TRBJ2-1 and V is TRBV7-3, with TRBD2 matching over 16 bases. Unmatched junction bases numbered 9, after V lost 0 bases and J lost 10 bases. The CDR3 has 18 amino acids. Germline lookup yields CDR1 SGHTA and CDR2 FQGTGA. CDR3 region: CASSLTGGTSGRAAEQFF. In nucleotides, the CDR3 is TGTGCCAGCAGCTTAACCGGCGGGACTAGCGGGAGGGCGGCCGAGCAGTTCTTC.

The CDR3 loop is CASSPFRDSPGELFF. CDR3 in DNA: TGTGCCAGCTCTCCCTTCCGGGACAGCCCCGGGGAGCTGTTTTTT. The V gene is TRBV25-1, the J gene TRBJ2-2; 7 bases are shared with TRBD1. The CDR3 covers 15 residues. The V and J ends lost 8 bases and 6 bases, in that order; junction bases with no gene match: 12. Germline V gene lookup returns CDR1 MGHDK and CDR2 SYGVNS.

CDR3 nucleotide sequence: TGTGCCAGCAGCCCCACCGGGACTAGCGGGACTGTGGATACGCAGTATTTT. Its protein is CASSPTGTSGTVDTQYF. V gene TRBV7-3 combines with J gene TRBJ2-3; the match to TRBD2 covers 13 bases. Per the germline V gene, CDR1 is SGHTA and CDR2 is FQGTGA. The CDR3 sequence is 17 residues long. Germline trimming cut 5 bases from V and 6 bases from J; bases unmatched to any gene: 11.

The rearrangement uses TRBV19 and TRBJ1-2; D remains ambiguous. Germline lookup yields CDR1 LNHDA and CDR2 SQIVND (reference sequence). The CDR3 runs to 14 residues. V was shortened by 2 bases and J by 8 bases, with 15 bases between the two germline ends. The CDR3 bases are TGTGCCAGTAGTATACGGGAGGCAGAGCGGGGCTACACCTTC. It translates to CASSIREAERGYTF.

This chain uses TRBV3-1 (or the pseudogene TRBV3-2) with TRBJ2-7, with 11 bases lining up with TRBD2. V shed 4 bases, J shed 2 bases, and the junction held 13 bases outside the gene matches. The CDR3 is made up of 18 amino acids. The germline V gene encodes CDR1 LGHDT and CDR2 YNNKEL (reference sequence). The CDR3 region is CASSLGSSGRFDPYEQYF. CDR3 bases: TGTGCCAGCAGCCTCGGCTCTAGCGGGAGGTTCGATCCCTACGAGCAGTACTTC.

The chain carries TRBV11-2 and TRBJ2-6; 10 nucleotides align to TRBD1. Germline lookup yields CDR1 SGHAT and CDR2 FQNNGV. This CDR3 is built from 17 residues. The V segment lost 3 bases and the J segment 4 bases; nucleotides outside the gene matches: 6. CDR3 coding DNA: TGTGCCAGCAGCTTGACAGGGGGCTTGGGAGGGGCCAACGTCCTGACTTTC. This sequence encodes CASSLTGGLGGANVLTF.

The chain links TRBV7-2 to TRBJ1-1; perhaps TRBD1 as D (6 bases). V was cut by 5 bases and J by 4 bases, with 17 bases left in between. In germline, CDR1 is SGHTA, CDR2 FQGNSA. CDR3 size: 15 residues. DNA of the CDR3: TGTGCCAGCAGCCCCATGGGCGGGGGCCGCACTGAAGCTTTCTTT. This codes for CASSPMGGGRTEAFF. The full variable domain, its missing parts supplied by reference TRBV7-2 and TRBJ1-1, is GAGVSQSPSNKVTEKGKDVELRCDPISGHTALYWYRQSLGQGLEFLIYFQGNSAPDKSGLPSDRFSAERTGGSVSTLTIQRTQQEDSAVYLCASSPMGGGRTEAFFGQGTRLTVV.

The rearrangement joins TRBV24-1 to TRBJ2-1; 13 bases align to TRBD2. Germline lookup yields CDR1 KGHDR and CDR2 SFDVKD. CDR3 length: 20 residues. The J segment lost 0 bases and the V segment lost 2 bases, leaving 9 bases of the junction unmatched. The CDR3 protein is CATSDSGTSGTFSSYNEQFF. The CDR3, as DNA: TGTGCCACCAGTGATTCCGGGACTAGCGGGACCTTCAGCTCCTACAATGAGCAGTTCTTC.

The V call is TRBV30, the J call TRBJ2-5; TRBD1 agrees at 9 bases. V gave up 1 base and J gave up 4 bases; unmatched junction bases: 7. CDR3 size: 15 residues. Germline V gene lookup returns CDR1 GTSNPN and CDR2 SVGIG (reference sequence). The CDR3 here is CAWSGGQGRRETQYF. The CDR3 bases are TGTGCCTGGAGTGGGGGACAGGGACGGAGAGAGACCCAGTACTTC.

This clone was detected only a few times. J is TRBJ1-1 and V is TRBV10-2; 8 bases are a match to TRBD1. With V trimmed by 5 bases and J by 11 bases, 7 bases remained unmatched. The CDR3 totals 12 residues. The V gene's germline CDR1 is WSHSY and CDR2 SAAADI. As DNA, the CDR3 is TGCGCCAGCAGTAGTAACAGGGGGGAGGCTTTCTTT. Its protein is CASSSNRGEAFF.

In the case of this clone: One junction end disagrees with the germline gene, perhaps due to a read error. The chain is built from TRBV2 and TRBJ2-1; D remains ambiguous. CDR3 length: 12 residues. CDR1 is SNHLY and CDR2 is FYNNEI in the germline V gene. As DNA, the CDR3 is TGTGCCAGCAGTGATCTCGAACTCCCTACGATCTTC. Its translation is CASSDLELPTIF. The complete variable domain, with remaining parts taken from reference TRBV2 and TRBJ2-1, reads EPEVTQTPSHQVTQMGQEVILRCVPISNHLYFYWYRQILGQKVEFLVSFYNNEISEKSEIFDDQFSVERPDGSNFTLKIRSTKLEDSAMYFCASSDLELPTIFGPGTRLTVL.

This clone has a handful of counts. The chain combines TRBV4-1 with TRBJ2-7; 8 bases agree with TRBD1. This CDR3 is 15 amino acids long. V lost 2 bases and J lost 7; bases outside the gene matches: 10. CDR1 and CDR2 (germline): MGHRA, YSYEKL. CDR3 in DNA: TGCGCCAGCAGCCAAACGACAGGGGATGAGGGGGAGCAGTACTTC. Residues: CASSQTTGDEGEQYF.

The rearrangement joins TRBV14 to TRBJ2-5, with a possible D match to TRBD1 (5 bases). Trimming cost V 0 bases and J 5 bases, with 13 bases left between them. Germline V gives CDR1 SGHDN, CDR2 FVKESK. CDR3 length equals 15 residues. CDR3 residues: CASSQEGLGPETQYF. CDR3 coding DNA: TGTGCCAGCAGCCAAGAGGGGTTGGGGCCGGAGACCCAGTACTTC. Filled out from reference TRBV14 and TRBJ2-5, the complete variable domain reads EAGVTQFPSHSVIEKGQTVTLRCDPISGHDNLYWYRRVMGKEIKFLLHFVKESKQDESGMPNNRFLAERTGGTYSTLKVQPAELEDSGVYFCASSQEGLGPETQYFGPGTRLLVL.

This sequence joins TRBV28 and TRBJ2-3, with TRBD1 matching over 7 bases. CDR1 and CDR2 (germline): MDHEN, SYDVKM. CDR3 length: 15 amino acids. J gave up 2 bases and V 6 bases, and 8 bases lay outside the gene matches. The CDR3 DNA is TGTGCCAGCAGGTCGGGGACAGAATACACAGATACGCAGTATTTT. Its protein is CASRSGTEYTDTQYF.

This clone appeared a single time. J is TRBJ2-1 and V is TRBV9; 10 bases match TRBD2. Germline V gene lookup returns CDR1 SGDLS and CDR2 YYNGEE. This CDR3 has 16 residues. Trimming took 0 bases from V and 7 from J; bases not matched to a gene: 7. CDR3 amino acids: CASSVATGLAHNEQFF. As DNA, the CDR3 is TGTGCCAGCAGCGTAGCTACGGGACTAGCGCATAATGAGCAGTTCTTC.

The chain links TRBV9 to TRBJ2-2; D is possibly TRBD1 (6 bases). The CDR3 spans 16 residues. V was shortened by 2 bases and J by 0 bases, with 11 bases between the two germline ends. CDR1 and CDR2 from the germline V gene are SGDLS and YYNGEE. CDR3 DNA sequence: TGTGCCAGCAGCGTCTCGGGACATCCGAACACCGGGGAGCTGTTTTTT. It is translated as CASSVSGHPNTGELFF.

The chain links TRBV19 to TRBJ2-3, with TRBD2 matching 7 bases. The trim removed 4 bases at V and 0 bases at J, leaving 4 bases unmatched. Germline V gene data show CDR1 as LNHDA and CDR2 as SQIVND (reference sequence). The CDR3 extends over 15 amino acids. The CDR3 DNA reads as TGTGCCAGTAGTACCTCTAGCGGAAGCACAGATACGCAGTATTTT. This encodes CASSTSSGSTDTQYF. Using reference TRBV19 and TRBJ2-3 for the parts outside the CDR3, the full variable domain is DGGITQSPKYLFRKEGQNVTLSCEQNLNHDAMYWYRQDPGQGLRLIYYSQIVNDFQKGDIAEGYSVSREKKESFPLTVTSAQKNPTAFYLCASSTSSGSTDTQYFGPGTRLTVL.

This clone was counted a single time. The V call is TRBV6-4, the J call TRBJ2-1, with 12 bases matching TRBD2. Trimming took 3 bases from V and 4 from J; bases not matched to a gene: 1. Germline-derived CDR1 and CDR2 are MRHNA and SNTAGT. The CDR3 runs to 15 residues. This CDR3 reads CASSDLAGGYNEQFF. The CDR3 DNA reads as TGTGCCAGCAGTGATCTAGCGGGAGGGTACAATGAGCAGTTCTTC.

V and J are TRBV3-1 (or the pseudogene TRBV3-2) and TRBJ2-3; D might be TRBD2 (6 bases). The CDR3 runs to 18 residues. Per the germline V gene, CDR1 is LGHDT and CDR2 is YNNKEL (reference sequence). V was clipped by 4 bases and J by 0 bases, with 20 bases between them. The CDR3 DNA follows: TGTGCCAGCAGCCTCCCCCGGGAGCGCTGGAGTAGCACAGATACGCAGTATTTT. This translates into CASSLPRERWSSTDTQYF.

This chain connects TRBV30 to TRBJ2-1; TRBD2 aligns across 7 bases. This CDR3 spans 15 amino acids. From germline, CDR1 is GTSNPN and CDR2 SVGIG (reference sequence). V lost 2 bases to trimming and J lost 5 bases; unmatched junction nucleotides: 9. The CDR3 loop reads CAWSLRLADDNEQFF. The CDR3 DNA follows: TGTGCCTGGAGTCTCAGACTAGCAGATGACAATGAGCAGTTCTTC.